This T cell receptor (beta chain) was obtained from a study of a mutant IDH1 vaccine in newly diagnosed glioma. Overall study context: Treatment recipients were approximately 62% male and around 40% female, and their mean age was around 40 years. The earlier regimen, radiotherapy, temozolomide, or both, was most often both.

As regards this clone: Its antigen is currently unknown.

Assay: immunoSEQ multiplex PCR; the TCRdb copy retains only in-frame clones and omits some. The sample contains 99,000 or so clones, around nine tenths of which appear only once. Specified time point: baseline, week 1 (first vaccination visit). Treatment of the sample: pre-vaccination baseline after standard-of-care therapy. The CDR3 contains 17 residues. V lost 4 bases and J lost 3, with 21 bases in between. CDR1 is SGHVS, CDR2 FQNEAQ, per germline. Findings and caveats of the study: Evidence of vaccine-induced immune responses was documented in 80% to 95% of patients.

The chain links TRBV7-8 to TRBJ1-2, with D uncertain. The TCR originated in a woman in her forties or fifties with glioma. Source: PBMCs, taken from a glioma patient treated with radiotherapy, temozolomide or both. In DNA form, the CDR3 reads TGTGCCAGCAGCTCATACCGCATAGTCCCTCAGGACTATGGCTACACCTTC. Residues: CASSSYRIVPQDYGYTF.